This T cell receptor beta chain emerged from a study of T-cell reconstitution after alpha-beta-depleted transplantation in children. Preparation of the TCRbeta library was carried out with unique molecular identifiers. TCRdb reprocessed the PCR reads with MiXCR, giving one entry per CDR3 protein. The sample carries almost 500,000 distinct CDR3 sequences, approximately 13% recorded once. At least ten counts were recorded for this clonotype. An end of the junction does not agree with germline; a read error may underlie this. This sequence was found in a human donor who donated a stem cell graft to a child with combined immunodeficiency. Here the sequenced sample was PBMCs from the stem cell graft donor, taken from the stem cell graft.

For the CDR3, the DNA is TGCGCCAGCAGTTCAGGGGGTTCCTACGAGCAGTACTTC. Its translation: CASSSGGSYEQYF. This chain connects TRBV27 to TRBJ2-7, with 7 bases lining up with TRBD1. CDR1 is MNHEY and CDR2 is SMNVEV in the germline V gene (reference sequence). The CDR3 is 13 amino acids.